These 3 T cell receptor beta chains were all obtained from the same sample, sequenced in a study of T cell responses to AZD1222 COVID-19 vaccine. The data were produced by immunoSEQ multiplex PCR, yet TCRdb's version contains in-frame clones alone and is incomplete. The sample contains about 120,000 clones, 75% to 90% of which appear only once. The starting material was peripheral blood, obtained 28 days after the second AZD1222 dose. Every receptor here comes from an adult who received the AZD1222 COVID-19 vaccine.

The chain uses TRBV7-2 and TRBJ2-7; D perhaps matches TRBD2 (6 bases). V lost 5 bases, J lost 7 bases, and 15 bases lay in between. The CDR3 is 13 residues long. Germline CDR1 SGHTA, CDR2 FQGNSA. The CDR3 DNA reads TGTGCCAGCAGCCCCACCTATCGGGGGGAGCAGTACTTC. Its translation: CASSPTYRGEQYF.

This chain uses TRBV19 with TRBJ1-2, with no clear D. CDR1 and CDR2 from the germline V gene are LNHDA and SQIVND (reference sequence). Trimming pared 5 bases from V and 8 bases from J, leaving 15 bases between. This CDR3 is 13 amino acids long. In DNA, the CDR3 is TGTGCCAGTAGTCACGTCCCCCCGACGGGCTACACCTTC. Protein sequence: CASSHVPPTGYTF.

As to this clone: Other DNA sequences in this sample translate to the same CDR3. The chain uses TRBV6-5 and TRBJ1-5, with D possibly being TRBD1 (6 bases). The germline CDR1 and CDR2 sequences are MNHEY and SVGAGI. This CDR3 is built from 13 residues. V was cut by 5 bases and J by 4 bases, with 9 bases left in between. This CDR3 is CASSLDRNQPQHF. CDR3 DNA: TGTGCCAGCAGTCTGGACAGAAATCAGCCCCAGCATTTT.